The clone carrying this T cell receptor (beta chain) has only a few counts. Antigen: not known. This record comes from a study of cytomegalovirus exposure and HLA in healthy donors. The CDR3 extends over 12 amino acids. CDR1 WSHSY and CDR2 SAAADI come from the germline V gene. Trimming pared 4 bases from V and 7 bases from J, leaving 10 bases between. PCR primers comprised 60 Vbeta and 13 Jbeta primers. Assay: immunoSEQ multiplex PCR; the TCRdb copy retains only in-frame clones and omits some. The table has approximately 110,000 clones, about 78% seen once; the top ten hold 8.2%. Study-level points and caveats: Accounts indicate the classifier identified cytomegalovirus status with strong specificity and sensitivity. In most subjects, TCR beta sequences reportedly gave accurate predictions of HLA-A and HLA-B alleles. What a later analysis reportedly showed was that an Asian-associated ancestry cluster had fewer N-insertions than the 666-donor mean. An analysis done earlier found most TCR beta V segments productive about 87% or about 30% of the time.

This clonotype was obtained from a middle-aged woman in good health and CMV-seropositive. The material sequenced was PBMCs. The chain employs TRBV10-2 and TRBJ1-1; D perhaps matches TRBD1 (5 bases). The CDR3 coding sequence is TGCGCCAGCAGTGGAGGGGAGGGTGAAGCTTTCTTT. The encoded protein is CASSGGEGEAFF.